These 28 T cell receptor beta chains share one sample of origin, sequenced in a study of cytomegalovirus exposure and HLA in healthy donors. 60 Vbeta and 13 Jbeta primers were used in PCR. Libraries were prepared by immunoSEQ multiplex PCR; TCRdb keeps only in-frame clonotypes and omits some of them. Among 150,000 to 200,000 clones listed, around 77% were seen once. The specimen was PBMCs. All receptors come from a man aged 55 to 70 in good health and CMV-seronegative.

The J gene is TRBJ2-7, the V gene TRBV7-2; perhaps TRBD1 as D (7 bases). This CDR3 region has 14 residues. In germline, CDR1 is SGHTA, CDR2 FQGNSA. The V gene lost 8 bases and the J gene lost 0 bases, with 14 bases spanning the gap. In nucleotides, the CDR3 is TGTGCCAGCGCAGGGGGGCCGAGCTCCTACGAGCAGTACTTC. Its protein product is CASAGGPSSYEQYF.

The chain uses TRBV28 and TRBJ2-1, with 8 bases identical to TRBD1. The ends lost 4 bases at V and 2 bases at J; junction bases unmatched: 7. This CDR3 spans 16 amino acids. Germline V gene lookup returns CDR1 MDHEN and CDR2 SYDVKM. CDR3 bases: TGTGCCAGCAGTTCAATAGGACAGGGTCCCTACAATGAGCAGTTCTTC. It codes for CASSSIGQGPYNEQFF. The full variable domain, with the rest looked up from reference TRBV28 and TRBJ2-1, is DVKVTQSSRYLVKRTGEKVFLECVQDMDHENMFWYRQDPGLGLRLIYFSYDVKMKEKGDIPEGYSVSREKKERFSLILESASTNQTSMYLCASSSIGQGPYNEQFFGPGTRLTVL.

J is TRBJ2-5 and V is TRBV10-2; 10 bases match TRBD2. V lost 5 bases, J lost 4 bases, and 10 bases stayed unmatched. The CDR3 runs 16 residues. Germline V gene sequence: CDR1 WSHSY, CDR2 SAAADI. The CDR3 reads CASSISGRPNLETQYF. The CDR3 nucleotides read TGCGCCAGCAGTATTAGCGGGAGGCCAAATCTAGAGACCCAGTACTTC.

CDR3 protein: CAWAGQGGSNQPQHF. The CDR3 region has the DNA TGTGCCTGGGCTGGACAGGGTGGGAGCAATCAGCCCCAGCATTTT. The chain employs TRBV30 and TRBJ1-5; 8 positions agree with TRBD1. The V segment lost 5 bases and the J segment 1 base; nucleotides outside the gene matches: 7. Germline-derived CDR1 and CDR2 are GTSNPN and SVGIG (reference sequence). The CDR3 length is 15 residues.

The chain recombines TRBV25-1 with TRBJ2-2, with 10 bases aligning to TRBD1. CDR3 length: 15 residues. Losses at the gene ends were 4 bases for V and 6 bases for J; bases not matched to a gene: 5. CDR1 is MGHDK, CDR2 SYGVNS, per germline. In DNA, the CDR3 is TGTGCCAGCAGTGCGACAGGGGGCAGGGCCGGGGAGCTGTTTTTT. Residues: CASSATGGRAGELFF.

The genes are TRBV2 and TRBJ1-1; D gene unclear. The CDR3 loop spans 13 amino acids. The germline CDR1 and CDR2 sequences are SNHLY and FYNNEI. V was trimmed by 5 bases and J by 11 bases, leaving 18 bases between them. For the CDR3, the DNA is TGTGCCAGCAGTCCCTTCGACACGCCGACGGCTTTCTTT. The encoded protein is CASSPFDTPTAFF.

This chain joins TRBV5-6 and TRBJ2-7; 10 positions match TRBD1. Germline trimming cut 2 bases from V and 6 bases from J; bases unmatched to any gene: 11. Per the germline V gene, CDR1 is SGHDT and CDR2 is YYEEEE. There are 16 residues in the CDR3. As DNA, the CDR3 is TGTGCCAGCAGCTTTCGGCTCCGGGACAGGGGTTCCGAGCAGTACTTC. Residues: CASSFRLRDRGSEQYF.

The CDR3 coding sequence is TGTGCCAGCAGCTCCGGACAGCACCAAGAGACCCAGTACTTC. It yields the protein CASSSGQHQETQYF. The chain links TRBV5-4 to TRBJ2-5; a weak D match, TRBD1 (6 bases). V was trimmed by 3 bases and J by 0 bases, leaving 9 bases between them. This CDR3 is 14 amino acids long. Germline CDR1 SGHNT, CDR2 YYREEE (reference sequence).

The chain links TRBV7-3 to TRBJ2-7; 9 positions match TRBD2. This CDR3 has 18 amino acids. Germline trimming cut 1 base from V and 1 base from J; bases unmatched to any gene: 11. Germline CDR1 SGHTA, CDR2 FQGTGA. The CDR3 loop reads CASSLRAASGTVSYEQYF. CDR3 coding DNA: TGTGCCAGCAGCTTAAGAGCGGCTAGCGGGACTGTATCCTACGAGCAGTACTTC.

The chain employs TRBV6-1 and TRBJ1-5, with D unresolved. Germline V gene lookup returns CDR1 MNHNS and CDR2 SASEGT. CDR3 length equals 13 residues. Trimming took 5 bases from V and 6 from J, leaving 11 bases between them. In DNA, the CDR3 is TGTGCCAGCAGTCAAAGTTACACTCAGCCCCAGCATTTT. Translated, it gives CASSQSYTQPQHF.

V and J are TRBV7-9 and TRBJ1-4; no firm D call. V lost 2 bases and J 0 bases, leaving 7 bases between the germline ends. There are 15 residues in the CDR3. Germline CDR1 is SEHNR and CDR2 is FQNEAQ (reference sequence). The CDR3 nucleotides read TGTGCCAGCAGCTTAAATCCCGCAACTAATGAAAAACTGTTTTTT. Amino acids: CASSLNPATNEKLFF.

The gene calls are TRBV11-2 and TRBJ2-7, with 11 bases that match TRBD2. The CDR3 has 20 residues. The V gene's germline CDR1 is SGHAT and CDR2 FQNNGV. The ends lost 0 bases at V and 0 bases at J; junction bases unmatched: 13. The CDR3 DNA reads as TGTGCCAGCAGCTTAGAAGGGCCGCGACGGACTAGCGGGTACTCCTACGAGCAGTACTTC. This translates into CASSLEGPRRTSGYSYEQYF.

V gene TRBV19 combines with J gene TRBJ2-1, with D possibly being TRBD1 (5 bases). This CDR3 contains 12 residues. Per the germline V gene, CDR1 is LNHDA and CDR2 is SQIVND (reference sequence). Trimming took off 5 bases at V and 10 bases at J, with 12 bases between the two ends. The CDR3 loop is CASSPQGGEQFF. The CDR3, as DNA: TGTGCCAGTAGTCCCCAGGGCGGCGAGCAGTTCTTC. The whole variable domain, filled in from reference TRBV19 and TRBJ2-1, reads DGGITQSPKYLFRKEGQNVTLSCEQNLNHDAMYWYRQDPGQGLRLIYYSQIVNDFQKGDIAEGYSVSREKKESFPLTVTSAQKNPTAFYLCASSPQGGEQFFGPGTRLTVL.

The chain has TRBV18 and TRBJ2-3, with D possibly TRBD2 on 6 matching bases. Trimming left V 3 bases short and J 0 bases short, with 16 bases between. Germline V gene data show CDR1 as KGHSH and CDR2 as LQKENI. This CDR3 spans 17 amino acids. The CDR3 loop reads CASSPDSRGISTDTQYF. For the CDR3, the DNA is TGTGCCAGCTCACCGGATAGCCGGGGGATTAGCACAGATACGCAGTATTTT.

V and J are TRBV7-6 and TRBJ1-1; D perhaps matches TRBD1 (6 bases). The CDR3 has 16 amino acids. Deletions cut 5 bases from V and 1 base from J, with 17 bases between. The germline V gene encodes CDR1 SGHVS and CDR2 FNYEAQ. The CDR3 loop is CASSGAGGYSNTEAFF. Written as DNA, the CDR3 is TGTGCCAGCAGCGGCGCGGGGGGCTACTCGAACACTGAAGCTTTCTTT.

To note about this clone: Germline is not matched at one junction end, which may reflect a read error. CDR3 in amino acids: CASSLGDLNYGYPF. CDR3 DNA sequence: TGTGCCAGCAGCTTGGGAGATTTAAACTATGGCTACCCCTTC. The chain carries TRBV7-8 and TRBJ1-2; D gene ambiguous. CDR1 is SGHVS and CDR2 is FQNEAQ in the germline V gene. The CDR3 runs to 14 residues.

The V gene is TRBV5-1, the J gene TRBJ1-3; possibly TRBD1 for D (6 bases). The CDR3 covers 15 residues. Per the germline V gene, CDR1 is SGHRS and CDR2 is YFSETQ. Deletions cut 4 bases from V and 1 base from J, with 12 bases between. CDR3 residues: CASSPAQGSGNTIYF. CDR3 nucleotide sequence: TGCGCCAGCAGCCCGGCGCAGGGGTCTGGAAACACCATATATTTT.

This chain connects TRBV5-6 to TRBJ1-1; 7 bases are shared with TRBD1. Losses at the gene ends were 1 base for V and 10 bases for J; bases not matched to a gene: 4. CDR3 size: 12 residues. Germline V CDR1 and CDR2: SGHDT, YYEEEE. The DNA of the CDR3 is TGTGCCAGCAGCTTGCCGACAGGGCCAGCTTTCTTT. Its protein product is CASSLPTGPAFF.

The chain recombines TRBV5-4 with TRBJ2-7; 12 nucleotides line up with TRBD1. J gave up 6 bases and V 3 bases, and 7 bases lay outside the gene matches. The CDR3 extends over 15 amino acids. From germline, CDR1 is SGHNT and CDR2 YYREEE (reference sequence). The CDR3 DNA reads as TGTGCCAGCAGCTCCCGGGGACAGGGGGCTAGCGAGCAGTACTTC. It codes for CASSSRGQGASEQYF.

The genes are TRBV19 and TRBJ1-4, with 7 bases identical to TRBD1. This CDR3 spans 14 amino acids. Germline CDR1 reads LNHDA; CDR2 reads SQIVND (reference sequence). The V and J ends lost 4 bases and 3 bases, in that order; junction bases with no gene match: 2. CDR3 nucleotide sequence: TGTGCCAGTAGTACAGGACAGGCTAATGAAAAACTGTTTTTT. Protein: CASSTGQANEKLFF.

The chain carries TRBV28 and TRBJ1-5; possible D gene TRBD1, 5 bases. The germline V gene encodes CDR1 MDHEN and CDR2 SYDVKM. CDR3 length: 12 amino acids. The V end was cut by 5 bases, the J end by 9 bases, with 11 bases between. The CDR3 coding sequence is TGTGCCAGCAGTGGGGGGAAACGGCCCCAGCATTTT. Protein sequence: CASSGGKRPQHF.

A note on this clone: Germline is not matched at one junction end, which may reflect a read error. This chain uses TRBV5-1 with TRBJ1-4; TRBD1 might be the D (5 bases). Germline CDR1 is SGHRS and CDR2 is YFSETQ. The CDR3 is 15 amino acids. The CDR3 DNA follows: TGCGCCGGCAGCTTGGCGGGGGGAGAAGGAGAAAAACTGTTTTTT. Translation: CAGSLAGGEGEKLFF.

This chain joins TRBV7-2 and TRBJ2-7; 10 bases map to TRBD1. Germline CDR1 SGHTA, CDR2 FQGNSA. After removal of 0 bases from V and 3 bases from J, the junction contained 11 bases not matched to a gene. The CDR3 contains 18 residues. In DNA form, the CDR3 reads TGTGCCAGCAGCTTAGCGGGACAGGGGTTTGAGAGGGTCTACGAGCAGTACTTC. Translating it yields CASSLAGQGFERVYEQYF.

This clone showed up just a few times. The V call is TRBV7-7, the J call TRBJ2-7; maybe TRBD2 (6 bases). Trimming removed 0 bases at V and 1 base at J, with 10 bases between. The V gene's germline CDR1 is SSHAT and CDR2 FNYEAQ (reference sequence). The CDR3 totals 15 residues. Written as DNA, the CDR3 is TGTGCCAGCAGCTTAGCGGGAGGTCCATCCTACGAGCAGTACTTC. The encoded protein is CASSLAGGPSYEQYF.

The J gene is TRBJ2-1, the V gene TRBV28, with a possible D match to TRBD2 (6 bases). CDR1 and CDR2 (germline): MDHEN, SYDVKM. The V and J ends lost 5 bases and 4 bases respectively, with 9 bases between them. The CDR3 runs 13 residues. This chain's CDR3 is CASSPGTYNEQFF. The DNA of the CDR3 is TGTGCCAGCAGTCCCGGGACTTACAATGAGCAGTTCTTC.

This clone was recorded a few times. This chain connects TRBV27 to TRBJ2-3; the match to TRBD2 covers 7 bases. Germline CDR1 MNHEY, CDR2 SMNVEV (reference sequence). Losses at the gene ends were 4 bases for V and 9 bases for J; bases not matched to a gene: 7. The CDR3 is 13 amino acids. The CDR3 nucleotides read TGTGCCAGCAGTTCCGGGGGACTAAGAACGCAGTATTTT. Translating gives CASSSGGLRTQYF.

The CDR3 loop is CASSQGQGVNIQYF. CDR3 coding DNA: TGTGCCAGCAGCCAGGGACAGGGGGTAAACATTCAGTACTTC. The V gene is TRBV9, the J gene TRBJ2-4; 11 positions match TRBD1. Unmatched junction bases numbered 3, after V lost 4 bases and J lost 6 bases. This CDR3 is 14 amino acids long. Germline CDR1 reads SGDLS; CDR2 reads YYNGEE.

The chain has TRBV7-9 and TRBJ2-7; 8 nucleotides match TRBD1. Germline V CDR1 and CDR2: SEHNR, FQNEAQ (reference sequence). The CDR3 consists of 17 residues. The V gene end was trimmed by 1 base and the J gene end by 7 bases; junction bases not matched to a gene: 15. The CDR3 sequence: CASSLDFGQGSYEEQYF. The CDR3 DNA follows: TGTGCCAGCAGCTTAGATTTCGGACAGGGAAGCTACGAAGAGCAGTACTTC.